The next 17 T cell receptor beta chains were all read from a single sample in a study of regulatory T cells in long-lasting Graves disease (dated by TCRdb to the early 2020s). The method was multiplex PCR. Sequencer: Illumina HiSeq 4000. iRepertoire HTBI primers and Arm-PCR amplification of CDR3 regions were used to construct TCR beta libraries. TCRdb's own reprocessing of the public reads used fastp at Q25 and MiXCR and kept productive beta chains. Identical CDR3 protein sequences are pooled into one entry, listed with their most common genes and DNA. The sample contains 500,000 to 700,000 distinct CDR3 sequences, around 30% of them found a single time. Of the sample, roughly 46% falls within the top ten clones. The time point label, as the study defines it: persistent/refractory GD, antithyroid drugs over 5 years with positive TRAb. RNA was extracted from PBMCs in TRIzol for both TCR sequencing and RNA sequencing.

Material: peripheral blood mononuclear cells (PBMCs), obtained when the disease was refractory, from a patient treated with antithyroid drugs. These receptors were taken from a female donor with Graves disease.

The V call is TRBV9, the J call TRBJ2-2; no reliable D call. V shed 0 bases and J shed 2 bases, with 8 bases lying between them. Per the germline V gene, CDR1 is SGDLS and CDR2 is YYNGEE. CDR3 length: 15 residues. The CDR3 DNA reads as TGTGCCAGCAGCGTAGGGGTAAAAAACACCGGGGAGCTGTTTTTT. Amino acids: CASSVGVKNTGELFF. The full variable domain, completed using reference TRBV9 and TRBJ2-2, is DSGVTQTPKHLITATGQRVTLRCSPRSGDLSVYWYQQSLDQGLQFLIQYYNGEERAKGNILERFSAQQFPDLHSELNLSSLELGDSALYFCASSVGVKNTGELFFGEGSRLTVL.

This clonotype occurred a few times. V is TRBV30 and J is TRBJ1-1; D ambiguous. The ends were cut back, 2 bases at V and 1 base at J, with 11 bases in the middle. The CDR3 runs to 14 residues. Germline V lookup: CDR1 GTSNPN, CDR2 SVGIG (reference sequence). The CDR3 nucleotides read TGTGCCTGGAGTCAGGCAGTTGGGAACACTGAAGCTTTCTTT. It yields the protein CAWSQAVGNTEAFF. Together with reference TRBV30 and TRBJ1-1, the CDR3 gives the full variable domain: SQTIHQWPATLVQPVGSPLSLECTVEGTSNPNLYWYRQAAGRGLQLLFYSVGIGQISSEVPQNLSASRPQDRQFILSSKKLLLSDSGFYLCAWSQAVGNTEAFFGQGTRLTVV.

This clonotype was found a few times. The V and J genes are TRBV6-2 or TRBV6-3 and TRBJ2-7; D remains ambiguous. Germline CDR1 and CDR2: MNHEY and SVGEGT. Deletions cut 8 bases from V and 4 bases from J, with 9 bases between. The CDR3 has 11 amino acids. In nucleotides, the CDR3 is TGTGCCAGCCCCTTCAGTTACGAGCAGTACTTC. As protein: CASPFSYEQYF.

Comments on this clonotype: A much larger clone differs from this one at a single base, so this may be a read error. The chain links TRBV12-3 or TRBV12-4 to TRBJ1-4; D is ambiguous. This CDR3 has 13 residues. In nucleotides, the CDR3 is TGTGCCAGCAGCTTCCGGCCAGGCGAAAACCTGTTTTTT. As protein: CASSFRPGENLFF.

The chain is built from TRBV14 and TRBJ1-5; 8 nucleotides align to TRBD1. The junction had 6 bases not matched to a gene; V was cut back by 3 bases and J by 5 bases. Germline V gene lookup returns CDR1 SGHDN and CDR2 FVKESK. The CDR3 is 15 residues long. CDR3 nucleotides: TGTGCCAGCAGCCAGAAGGGACAGGACTATCAGCCCCAGCATTTT. Protein sequence: CASSQKGQDYQPQHF.

This chain joins TRBV20-1 and TRBJ1-1; D ambiguous. The germline V gene has CDR1 DFQATT and CDR2 SNEGSKA (reference sequence). The V and J ends lost 1 base and 2 bases respectively, with 11 bases between them. The CDR3 contains 14 residues. The chain's CDR3 is CSARVKGENTEAFF. DNA for the CDR3: TGCAGTGCTAGAGTGAAGGGAGAAAACACTGAAGCTTTCTTT.

The V and J genes are TRBV9 and TRBJ1-1; no firm D call. The V end was cut by 0 bases, the J end by 3 bases, with 21 bases between. CDR3 length: 18 amino acids. Germline lookup yields CDR1 SGDLS and CDR2 YYNGEE. CDR3 amino acids: CASSVDPAGVAPDTEAFF. The CDR3 coding sequence is TGTGCCAGCAGCGTAGATCCCGCTGGGGTGGCTCCAGACACTGAAGCTTTCTTT.

Ten or more counts support this clonotype. The rearrangement links TRBV2 to TRBJ2-1; D is perhaps TRBD2 (5 bases). Germline CDR1 reads SNHLY; CDR2 reads FYNNEI. The CDR3 spans 15 residues. Trimming removed 4 bases from V and 0 bases from J, with 10 bases in between. DNA for the CDR3: TGTGCCAGCAGTGTGGACTCAAGCTCCTACAATGAGCAGTTCTTC. Protein product: CASSVDSSSYNEQFF.

The chain carries TRBV28 and TRBJ2-2, with D unresolved. CDR3 size: 12 residues. Germline V gene data show CDR1 as MDHEN and CDR2 as SYDVKM. V was pared by 6 bases and J by 7 bases, with 9 bases between. CDR3 sequence reads: CASRTLFGELFF. The CDR3 DNA sequence: TGTGCCAGCAGGACCCTTTTCGGGGAGCTGTTTTTT.

This chain uses TRBV6-9 with TRBJ2-2; D is unclear. CDR3 length equals 15 residues. Germline V gene lookup returns CDR1 MNHGY and CDR2 SVAAGI. V was clipped by 3 bases and J by 1 base, with 9 bases between them. CDR3 nucleotides: TGTGCCAGCAGTTACCACATAGGGAACACCGGGGAGCTGTTTTTT. Translating it yields CASSYHIGNTGELFF.

The chain uses TRBV20-1 and TRBJ2-4; D is uncertain. Germline V gene lookup returns CDR1 DFQATT and CDR2 SNEGSKA (reference sequence). The ends were cut back, 0 bases at V and 0 bases at J, with 12 bases in the middle. This CDR3 is built from 16 residues. CDR3 amino acids: CSARDLLGLAKNIQYF. In DNA form, the CDR3 reads TGCAGTGCTAGAGACCTATTAGGGCTAGCCAAAAACATTCAGTACTTC.

This clonotype was picked up a small number of times. The V call is TRBV19, the J call TRBJ1-2, with 7 bases fitting TRBD1. V lost 5 bases, J lost 0 bases, and 6 bases stayed unmatched. From germline, CDR1 is LNHDA and CDR2 SQIVND (reference sequence). The CDR3 has 15 residues. The CDR3 here is CASSGLGTANYGYTF. CDR3 DNA sequence: TGTGCCAGTAGTGGCCTCGGGACAGCTAACTATGGCTACACCTTC. The whole variable domain, filled in from reference TRBV19 and TRBJ1-2, reads DGGITQSPKYLFRKEGQNVTLSCEQNLNHDAMYWYRQDPGQGLRLIYYSQIVNDFQKGDIAEGYSVSREKKESFPLTVTSAQKNPTAFYLCASSGLGTANYGYTFGSGTRLTVV.

The CDR3 sequence is CASTSDRALVEQFF. CDR3 DNA sequence: TGTGCCAGCACCTCGGACAGGGCCTTGGTTGAGCAGTTCTTC. The V and J genes are TRBV12-3 or TRBV12-4 and TRBJ2-1, with 8 bases fitting TRBD1. Unmatched junction bases numbered 11, after V lost 7 bases and J lost 9 bases. The CDR3 runs 14 residues.

For the CDR3, the DNA is TGTGCCAGCAGGAGGGCTAGCGGCGACTTAGAGACCCAGTACTTC. It specifies CASRRASGDLETQYF. The chain carries TRBV12-3 or TRBV12-4 and TRBJ2-5, with 7 bases aligning to TRBD2. The CDR3 is 15 amino acids. Losses at the gene ends were 6 bases for V and 4 bases for J; bases not matched to a gene: 11.

This clonotype was counted between two and nine times. The chain employs TRBV7-3 and TRBJ1-5, with unresolved D. Germline values: CDR1 SGHTA, CDR2 FQGTGA. V was trimmed by 5 bases and J by 3 bases, leaving 8 bases between them. This CDR3 spans 13 amino acids. This chain's CDR3 is CASSKSHNQPQHF. The CDR3 DNA sequence: TGTGCCAGCAGCAAGAGCCACAATCAGCCCCAGCATTTT.

This clonotype has just a few counts. The chain links TRBV28 to TRBJ2-1; 11 nucleotides agree with TRBD2. This CDR3 spans 16 amino acids. Germline CDR1 MDHEN, CDR2 SYDVKM. The V segment lost 6 bases and the J segment 4 bases; nucleotides outside the gene matches: 8. CDR3 sequence: CASRERGLAEYNEQFF. The CDR3 nucleotides read TGTGCCAGCAGGGAGAGGGGACTAGCGGAGTACAATGAGCAGTTCTTC.

CDR3 loop: CASSHKGGYGAEAFF. In DNA, the CDR3 is TGTGCCAGCAGCCACAAAGGGGGCTACGGGGCTGAAGCTTTCTTT. V usage is TRBV14 and J usage is TRBJ1-1; 7 nucleotides line up with TRBD1. Germline trimming cut 3 bases from V and 6 bases from J; bases unmatched to any gene: 10. The CDR3 contains 15 residues. Germline V gene lookup returns CDR1 SGHDN and CDR2 FVKESK.